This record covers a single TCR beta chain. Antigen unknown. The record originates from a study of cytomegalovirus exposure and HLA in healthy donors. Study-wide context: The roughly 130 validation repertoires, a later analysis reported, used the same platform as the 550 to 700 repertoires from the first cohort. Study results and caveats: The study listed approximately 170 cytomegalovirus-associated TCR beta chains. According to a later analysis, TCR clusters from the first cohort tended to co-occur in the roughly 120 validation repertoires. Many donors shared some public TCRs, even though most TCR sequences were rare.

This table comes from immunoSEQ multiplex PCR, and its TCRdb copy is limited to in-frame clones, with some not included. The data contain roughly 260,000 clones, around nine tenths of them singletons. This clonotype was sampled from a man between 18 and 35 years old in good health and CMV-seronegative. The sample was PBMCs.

This CDR3 is CAWSVGVGANVLTF. The CDR3 DNA is TGTGCCTGGAGTGTCGGGGTTGGGGCCAACGTCCTGACTTTC. The chain uses TRBV30 and TRBJ2-6; maybe TRBD2 (5 bases). The CDR3 loop spans 14 amino acids. The V gene lost 0 bases and the J gene lost 3 bases, with 6 bases spanning the gap. Germline V CDR1 and CDR2: GTSNPN, SVGIG (reference sequence). The full variable domain, completed using reference TRBV30 and TRBJ2-6, is SQTIHQWPATLVQPVGSPLSLECTVEGTSNPNLYWYRQAAGRGLQLLFYSVGIGQISSEVPQNLSASRPQDRQFILSSKKLLLSDSGFYLCAWSVGVGANVLTFGAGSRLTVL.